Below are 17 T cell receptor beta chains sequenced from a single sample in a study of blood T cells in healthy people across ages. A second PCR of about 6 to 12 cycles used a sample-barcoded 5' primer and a J-beta primer mix. Each CDR3 protein gets one entry after TCRdb re-called the 5' RACE reads with MiXCR. The table has around 700,000 distinct CDR3 sequences, roughly 25% seen once; the top ten hold more than 8.5%. The sample was also linked to a second study, of T cells of mothers and their children.

The specimen sequenced was blood. These receptors came from a boy younger than 18 in good health.

The J gene is TRBJ1-2, the V gene TRBV12-3 or TRBV12-4; no firm D call. The V and J ends lost 6 bases and 4 bases respectively, with 9 bases between them. This CDR3 has 12 amino acids. Written as DNA, the CDR3 is TGTGCCAGCAGCCCGTCTGCCTATGGCTACACCTTC. It is translated as CASSPSAYGYTF.

The chain recombines TRBV2 with TRBJ2-5; D is unclear. The J call could be wrong; TRBJ2-7 is a better fit for the DNA end. Per the germline V gene, CDR1 is SNHLY and CDR2 is FYNNEI. The CDR3 is 16 amino acids. The DNA for the CDR3 is TGTGCCAGCAAACGAGAATCGGTCCTCCGCTCCTACGAGCAGTACTTC. It translates to CASKRESVLRSYEQYF.

This chain uses TRBV5-1 with TRBJ2-6, with TRBD2 matching over 10 bases. Per the germline V gene, CDR1 is SGHRS and CDR2 is YFSETQ. The CDR3 is made up of 18 amino acids. V lost 3 bases, J lost 1 base, and 7 bases stayed unmatched. The CDR3 bases are TGCGCCAGCAGCTCCTCCCTAGCGGGAGTATCTGGGGCCAACGTCCTGACTTTC. Translation: CASSSSLAGVSGANVLTF.

The genes are TRBV5-1 and TRBJ2-7; 8 bases fit TRBD2. V lost 5 bases and J lost 7; bases outside the gene matches: 8. The germline gives CDR1 SGHRS, CDR2 YFSETQ. The CDR3 extends over 13 amino acids. CDR3 loop: CASRREGTSEQYF. The CDR3 coding sequence is TGCGCCAGCAGACGGGAGGGCACGTCGGAGCAGTACTTC.

The chain couples TRBV9 to TRBJ2-5, with D perhaps TRBD2 (5 bases). This CDR3 comprises 13 residues. Trimming pared 0 bases from V and 11 bases from J, leaving 14 bases between. Germline V gives CDR1 SGDLS, CDR2 YYNGEE. The CDR3 DNA is TGTGCCAGCAGCGTAGGCCTCGTTGGGGAGCAGTACTTC. Encoded protein: CASSVGLVGEQYF.

This clonotype was seen ten or more times. The CDR3 region has the DNA TGTGCCAGCAGTTACTTGGCCCCTGGGGAGACCCAGTACTTC. It yields the protein CASSYLAPGETQYF. The chain joins TRBV6-5 to TRBJ2-5; D call uncertain. This CDR3 contains 14 residues. Germline V gene lookup returns CDR1 MNHEY and CDR2 SVGAGI. Trimming left V 1 base short and J 5 bases short, with 11 bases between.

There are a few counts of this clonotype. The CDR3: CASSLLAGGLYQETQYF. CDR3 sequence (DNA): TGTGCCAGCAGTCTATTAGCGGGAGGTTTATATCAAGAGACCCAGTACTTC. This chain uses TRBV7-9 with TRBJ2-5, with TRBD2 identical over 10 bases. With V trimmed by 6 bases and J by 2 bases, 12 bases remained unmatched. Germline V gives CDR1 SEHNR, CDR2 FQNEAQ (reference sequence). The CDR3 covers 17 residues.

This clonotype was observed a few times. The CDR3 DNA reads TGTGCCACCAGTGGACCTACTAGCGGGAGTATCTATGAGCAGTTCTTC. Translated, it gives CATSGPTSGSIYEQFF. The V gene is TRBV24-1, the J gene TRBJ2-5; 11 nucleotides align to TRBD2. Judging by the DNA end, TRBJ2-1 fits better; the J call may be wrong. This CDR3 contains 16 residues. The germline V gene encodes CDR1 KGHDR and CDR2 SFDVKD.

The V call is TRBV6-5, the J call TRBJ1-1; D is undetermined. Trimming shortened V by 4 bases and J by 4 bases, and 13 bases separated the two germline ends. The CDR3 has 14 residues. Germline V gene data show CDR1 as MNHEY and CDR2 as SVGAGI. The CDR3: CASSSNGGATEAFF. The CDR3 DNA reads TGTGCCAGCAGTTCTAACGGCGGCGCCACTGAAGCTTTCTTT.

Here the CDR3 reads CASSGSTSNEKLFF. CDR3 in DNA: TGTGCCAGCAGTGGGAGTACCTCGAATGAAAAACTGTTTTTT. The rearrangement links TRBV25-1 to TRBJ1-4; D call uncertain. Germline CDR1 is MGHDK and CDR2 is SYGVNS. Trimming took 4 bases from V and 5 from J, leaving 11 bases between them. The CDR3 is made up of 14 amino acids.

V usage is TRBV20-1 and J usage is TRBJ1-4; 7 nucleotides line up with TRBD1. The CDR3 is 14 residues long. V was clipped by 6 bases and J by 7 bases; unmatched bases: 11. Germline values: CDR1 DFQATT, CDR2 SNEGSKA (reference sequence). The CDR3: CSAPDRAPLEKLFF. The CDR3 DNA follows: TGCAGTGCACCCGACAGGGCTCCGCTTGAAAAACTGTTTTTT.

This clonotype turned up a few times. V gene TRBV28 combines with J gene TRBJ2-5, with 14 nucleotides matching TRBD2. The germline V gene encodes CDR1 MDHEN and CDR2 SYDVKM. The CDR3 contains 21 residues. J lost 1 base, V lost 6 bases, and 19 bases had no gene match. Here the CDR3 reads CASRSLYEPGLAGAFQETQYF. CDR3 bases: TGTGCCAGCAGATCATTATACGAACCGGGACTAGCGGGAGCTTTCCAAGAGACCCAGTACTTC.

This clonotype was seen a few times. V and J are TRBV9 and TRBJ2-5, with D unresolved. The germline CDR1 and CDR2 sequences are SGDLS and YYNGEE. The V gene lost 1 base and the J gene lost 11 bases, with 18 bases spanning the gap. The CDR3 length is 14 residues. Here the CDR3 reads CASSVKLYSYKQYF. The CDR3 nucleotides are TGTGCCAGCAGCGTAAAGTTGTATTCCTACAAGCAGTACTTC.

This clonotype was counted a few times. The chain links TRBV2 to TRBJ1-2; D gene ambiguous. The CDR3 extends over 20 amino acids. The germline CDR1 and CDR2 sequences are SNHLY and FYNNEI. The ends were cut back, 4 bases at V and 0 bases at J, with 27 bases in the middle. The DNA for the CDR3 is TGTGCCAGCAGTGGGAGCGTTGCCCCCAGACCAACACAAACTAACTATGGCTACACCTTC. Encoded protein: CASSGSVAPRPTQTNYGYTF. Together with reference TRBV2 and TRBJ1-2, the CDR3 gives the full variable domain: EPEVTQTPSHQVTQMGQEVILRCVPISNHLYFYWYRQILGQKVEFLVSFYNNEISEKSEIFDDQFSVERPDGSNFTLKIRSTKLEDSAMYFCASSGSVAPRPTQTNYGYTFGSGTRLTVV.

The rearrangement links TRBV11-2 to TRBJ1-3; D possibly corresponds to TRBD1 (5 bases). The CDR3 sequence is 14 residues long. The V and J ends lost 3 bases and 5 bases respectively, with 11 bases between them. Germline V CDR1 and CDR2: SGHAT, FQNNGV. The DNA for the CDR3 is TGTGCCAGCAGCTTGAGGGGTTCGAGAAACACCATATATTTT. This sequence encodes CASSLRGSRNTIYF.

This clonotype has more than one count but fewer than ten. The gene calls are TRBV7-8 and TRBJ2-1, with D uncertain. Gene TRBJ2-7 matches the end of the DNA better, so the J call may be wrong. This CDR3 contains 16 residues. The germline V gene has CDR1 SGHVS and CDR2 FQNEAQ. In nucleotides, the CDR3 is TGTGCCAGCAGCCCGTACCCGCCGACTGGGGCCTACGAGCAGTACTTC. Translating it yields CASSPYPPTGAYEQYF.

This chain uses TRBV11-2 with TRBJ2-4; weak D call: TRBD2 (6 bases). The CDR3 has 14 residues. V gave up 1 base and J gave up 9 bases, with 13 bases separating them. Germline-derived CDR1 and CDR2 are SGHAT and FQNNGV. This CDR3 reads CASSLVRQGGIQYF. The CDR3 DNA reads TGTGCCAGCAGCTTAGTCCGGCAGGGAGGCATTCAGTACTTC.